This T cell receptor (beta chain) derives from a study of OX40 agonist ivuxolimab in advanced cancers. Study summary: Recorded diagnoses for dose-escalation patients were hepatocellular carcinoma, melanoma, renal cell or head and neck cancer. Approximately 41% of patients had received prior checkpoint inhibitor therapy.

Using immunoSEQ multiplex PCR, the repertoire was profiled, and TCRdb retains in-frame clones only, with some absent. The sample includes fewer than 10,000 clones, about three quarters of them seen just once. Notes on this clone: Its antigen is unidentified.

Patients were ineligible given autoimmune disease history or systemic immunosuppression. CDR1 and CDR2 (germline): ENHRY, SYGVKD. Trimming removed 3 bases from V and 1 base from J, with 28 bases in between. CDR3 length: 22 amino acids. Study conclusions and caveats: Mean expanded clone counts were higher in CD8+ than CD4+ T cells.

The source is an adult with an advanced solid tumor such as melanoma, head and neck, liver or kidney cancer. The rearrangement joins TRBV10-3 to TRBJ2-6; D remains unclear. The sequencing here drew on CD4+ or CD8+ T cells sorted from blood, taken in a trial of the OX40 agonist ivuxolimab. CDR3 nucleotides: TGTGCCATCAGTGACCCTCCATGGACGGCGAATCCCTCTTCGTCTGGGGCCAACGTCCTGACTTTC. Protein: CAISDPPWTANPSSSGANVLTF.